This T cell receptor beta chain was identified during a study of blood T cell repertoires in COVID-19. The wider study: Acute and convalescent COVID-19 specimens originated in the United States, Italy and Spain. In each case, the material was cDNA or gDNA derived from T cells, B-cell-depleted T cells, or PBMCs.

The assay was immunoSEQ multiplex PCR, and TCRdb's table has in-frame clones only and misses some. Counted here are about 130,000 clones, 85% to 90% occurring once; the ten biggest clones make up 2% to 3%. Input material: peripheral blood. This clonotype originated in a man in his fifties or sixties with active COVID-19.

The CDR3 reads CASSLPGEGFYEQYF. DNA for the CDR3: TGTGCCAGCAGCTTACCAGGGGAGGGCTTTTACGAGCAGTACTTC. The J gene is TRBJ2-7, the V gene TRBV11-2, with TRBD2 as a possible D gene (7 bases). With 2 bases removed from V and 4 bases from J, the gap between germline ends came to 15 bases. The germline gives CDR1 SGHAT, CDR2 FQNNGV. This CDR3 spans 15 amino acids.